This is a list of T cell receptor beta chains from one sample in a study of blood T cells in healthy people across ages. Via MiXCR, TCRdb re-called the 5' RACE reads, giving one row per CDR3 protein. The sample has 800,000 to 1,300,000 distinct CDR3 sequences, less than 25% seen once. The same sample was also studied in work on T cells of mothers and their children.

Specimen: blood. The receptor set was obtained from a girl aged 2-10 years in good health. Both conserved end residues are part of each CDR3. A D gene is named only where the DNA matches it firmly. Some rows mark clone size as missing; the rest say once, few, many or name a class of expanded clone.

cdr3_aa: CSASRGLEYNEQFF
cdr3_nt: TGCAGTGCCAGCAGGGGACTAGAATACAATGAGCAGTTCTTC
v_call: TRBV20-1
clone_size: -
cdr3_length: 14
j_call: TRBJ2-1
d_call: TRBD2

cdr3_aa: CASSALGLADTDTQYF
cdr3_nt: TGTGCCAGCAGCGCCCTGGGCCTAGCAGACACAGATACGCAGTATTTT
v_call: TRBV3-1
clone_size: -
cdr3_length: 16
j_call: TRBJ2-3
d_call: -

cdr3_aa: CASSAQDRVDAGANVLTF
cdr3_nt: TGTGCCAGCAGCGCCCAGGACAGGGTAGACGCTGGGGCCAACGTCCTGACTTTC
v_call: TRBV3-1
clone_size: few
cdr3_length: 18
j_call: TRBJ2-6
d_call: TRBD1

cdr3_aa: CASSDGDTTPLHF
cdr3_nt: TGTGCCAGCAGCGACGGGGACACCACACCCCTCCACTTT
v_call: TRBV9
clone_size: -
cdr3_length: 13
j_call: TRBJ1-6
d_call: -

cdr3_aa: CASSLVGGGKGEQFF
cdr3_nt: TGTGCCAGCAGTTTAGTCGGCGGGGGTAAGGGTGAGCAGTTCTTC
v_call: TRBV28
clone_size: -
cdr3_length: 15
j_call: TRBJ2-1
d_call: TRBD2

cdr3_aa: CASSSNYEQYF
cdr3_nt: TGTGCCAGCAGTTCCAACTACGAGCAGTACTTC
v_call: TRBV7-9
clone_size: many
cdr3_length: 11
j_call: TRBJ2-7
d_call: -

cdr3_aa: CSVEDGGSYEQYF
cdr3_nt: TGCAGCGTTGAAGATGGCGGTTCCTACGAGCAGTACTTC
v_call: TRBV29-1
clone_size: -
cdr3_length: 13
j_call: TRBJ2-7
d_call: -

cdr3_aa: CASRRSLSSGANVLTF
cdr3_nt: TGTGCCAGCAGGAGGAGTTTAAGCTCTGGGGCCAACGTCCTGACTTTC
v_call: TRBV12-3/TRBV12-4
clone_size: -
cdr3_length: 16
j_call: TRBJ2-6
d_call: -

cdr3_aa: CSAQDGENQPQHF
cdr3_nt: TGCAGCGCTCAGGACGGGGAGAATCAGCCCCAGCATTTT
v_call: TRBV29-1
clone_size: -
cdr3_length: 13
j_call: TRBJ1-5
d_call: -

cdr3_aa: CASSLEAGTGTQYF
cdr3_nt: TGCGCCAGCAGCTTGGAGGCTGGGACGGGGACCCAGTACTTC
v_call: TRBV5-1
clone_size: -
cdr3_length: 14
j_call: TRBJ2-5
d_call: -

cdr3_aa: CSVVSSYNEQFF
cdr3_nt: TGCAGCGTTGTTAGCTCCTACAATGAGCAGTTCTTC
v_call: TRBV29-1
clone_size: -
cdr3_length: 12
j_call: TRBJ2-1
d_call: -

cdr3_aa: CSGLLASQETQYF
cdr3_nt: TGCAGCGGCCTACTAGCGAGTCAAGAGACCCAGTACTTC
v_call: TRBV29-1
clone_size: few
cdr3_length: 13
j_call: TRBJ2-5
d_call: TRBD2

cdr3_aa: CSATEGAKAPNYGYTF
cdr3_nt: TGCAGTGCTACGGAGGGGGCGAAGGCGCCTAACTATGGCTACACCTTC
v_call: TRBV20-1
clone_size: -
cdr3_length: 16
j_call: TRBJ1-2
d_call: TRBD1

cdr3_aa: CSVEGQDREIQSPYNEQSF
cdr3_nt: TGCAGCGTTGAAGGTCAGGACAGGGAGATCCAAAGTCCCTACAATGAGCAGTCCTTC
v_call: TRBV29-1
clone_size: -
cdr3_length: 19
j_call: TRBJ2-1
d_call: TRBD1

cdr3_aa: CSVETGTAKNIQYF
cdr3_nt: TGCAGCGTTGAAACAGGGACGGCCAAAAACATTCAGTACTTC
v_call: TRBV29-1
clone_size: few
cdr3_length: 14
j_call: TRBJ2-4
d_call: -

cdr3_aa: CSARGGNGEQFF
cdr3_nt: TGCAGTGCTAGAGGGGGGAATGGGGAGCAGTTCTTC
v_call: TRBV20-1
clone_size: -
cdr3_length: 12
j_call: TRBJ2-1
d_call: -

cdr3_aa: CASSFGTEEAFF
cdr3_nt: TGTGCCAGCAGCTTCGGGACAGAAGAAGCTTTCTTT
v_call: TRBV7-2
clone_size: many
cdr3_length: 12
j_call: TRBJ1-1
d_call: TRBD1

cdr3_aa: CASSQIAGNEKLFF
cdr3_nt: TGCGCCAGCAGCCAAATCGCAGGGAATGAAAAACTGTTTTTT
v_call: TRBV4-1
clone_size: few
cdr3_length: 14
j_call: TRBJ1-4
d_call: -

cdr3_aa: CASSPRQVQPQHF
cdr3_nt: TGTGCCAGCAGTCCACGACAGGTGCAGCCCCAGCATTTT
v_call: TRBV6-6
clone_size: few
cdr3_length: 13
j_call: TRBJ1-5
d_call: -

cdr3_aa: CASSPLRESEAFF
cdr3_nt: TGTGCCAGCAGCCCCCTTCGGGAGAGTGAAGCTTTCTTT
v_call: TRBV7-3
clone_size: many
cdr3_length: 13
j_call: TRBJ1-1
d_call: -

cdr3_aa: CASSDLTYTGANVLTF
cdr3_nt: TGTGCCAGCAGTGATTTGACGTATACTGGGGCCAACGTCCTGACTTTC
v_call: TRBV6-1
clone_size: -
cdr3_length: 16
j_call: TRBJ2-6
d_call: -

cdr3_aa: CASRPASGGDEQFF
cdr3_nt: TGTGCCAGCAGGCCAGCTAGCGGCGGGGATGAGCAGTTCTTC
v_call: TRBV6-6
clone_size: -
cdr3_length: 14
j_call: TRBJ2-1
d_call: TRBD2